The 17 T cell receptor beta chains reported below all come from one sample, sequenced in a study of long-term antiretroviral therapy in people with HIV. A v3.0 immunoSEQ assay was performed at survey level. The data were produced by immunoSEQ multiplex PCR, yet TCRdb's version contains in-frame clones alone and is incomplete. The sample contains about 17,000 clones, about four fifths of which appear only once. The starting material was unsorted PBMCs, obtained at the start of antiretroviral therapy. These receptors originate from a man aged 25-45 years with HIV.

The rearrangement uses TRBV2 and TRBJ2-2; the D gene is possibly TRBD2 (6 bases). The V and J ends lost 5 bases and 3 bases respectively, with 7 bases between them. CDR3 size: 13 residues. Germline CDR1 reads SNHLY; CDR2 reads FYNNEI. The CDR3 DNA reads as TGTGCCAGCAGTTGGGGGGACACCGGGGAGCTGTTTTTT. Amino acid sequence: CASSWGDTGELFF.

The chain carries TRBV19 and TRBJ2-1; D remains ambiguous. Germline V gives CDR1 LNHDA, CDR2 SQIVND (reference sequence). V shed 5 bases and J shed 4 bases, with 12 bases lying between them. The CDR3 is 14 residues long. CDR3 DNA: TGTGCCAGTAGTTTGGATCAGTTTTACAATGAGCAGTTCTTC. Translation gives CASSLDQFYNEQFF.

V usage is TRBV25-1 and J usage is TRBJ2-7, with D uncertain. CDR1 and CDR2 from the germline V gene are MGHDK and SYGVNS. This CDR3 spans 14 amino acids. V lost 0 bases and J lost 7, with 13 bases in between. In DNA form, the CDR3 reads TGTGCCAGCAGTGAATATTTCGGATCCGGAGAGCAGTACTTC. Its protein product is CASSEYFGSGEQYF.

The chain employs TRBV7-9 and TRBJ2-6; D not resolved. Germline loops: CDR1 SEHNR, CDR2 FQNEAQ (reference sequence). The CDR3 has 13 residues. V lost 5 bases and J lost 2, with 4 bases in between. The CDR3 here is CASSITGANVLTF. The CDR3 coding sequence is TGTGCCAGCAGCATAACTGGGGCCAACGTCCTGACTTTC.

The chain has TRBV18 and TRBJ2-5; no clear D. CDR1 KGHSH and CDR2 LQKENI come from the germline V gene. Between the trimmed V and J ends, which lost 0 bases and 2 bases, there was a span of 7 bases. The CDR3 spans 14 residues. CDR3 sequence: CASSPPATQETQYF. The CDR3 coding sequence is TGTGCCAGCTCACCACCGGCCACACAAGAGACCCAGTACTTC.

This chain joins TRBV6-5 and TRBJ1-2; D gene ambiguous. CDR3 length: 12 amino acids. The V and J ends lost 4 bases and 5 bases respectively, with 8 bases between them. Germline V gene sequence: CDR1 MNHEY, CDR2 SVGAGI. The CDR3 loop is CASSSRDYGYTF. CDR3 DNA: TGTGCCAGCAGTTCCCGAGATTATGGCTACACCTTC.

This sequence joins TRBV25-1 and TRBJ2-2, with D tentatively TRBD1 (7 bases). This CDR3 region has 18 residues. Germline CDR1 reads MGHDK; CDR2 reads SYGVNS. Trimming stripped 2 bases from V and 5 bases from J, with 21 bases between. CDR3 in DNA: TGTGCCAGCAGTGAAAGGGGGCTAGGGCCTCGGGGGACCGGGGAGCTGTTTTTT. This translates into CASSERGLGPRGTGELFF.

V usage is TRBV7-9 and J usage is TRBJ1-5, with D uncertain. Trimming shortened V by 7 bases and J by 4 bases, and 8 bases separated the two germline ends. In germline, CDR1 is SEHNR, CDR2 FQNEAQ (reference sequence). The CDR3 covers 12 residues. Here the CDR3 DNA reads TGTGCCAGCAAAGGACCGAATCAGCCCCAGCATTTT. Translated: CASKGPNQPQHF.

The rearrangement links TRBV7-9 to TRBJ1-2, with 7 bases matching TRBD1. This CDR3 contains 18 residues. After removal of 6 bases from V and 1 base from J, the junction contained 17 bases not matched to a gene. Germline V gives CDR1 SEHNR, CDR2 FQNEAQ (reference sequence). CDR3 coding DNA: TGTGCCAGCAGTCCCACCCCAACAGGGGTCCTATTTAACTATGGCTACACCTTC. The encoded protein is CASSPTPTGVLFNYGYTF.

The V gene is TRBV4-1, the J gene TRBJ1-6; 7 bases agree with TRBD1. The germline V gene encodes CDR1 MGHRA and CDR2 YSYEKL. V lost 4 bases and J lost 7; bases outside the gene matches: 7. The length of the CDR3 is 15 residues. The CDR3, as DNA: TGCGCCAGCAGCCTCCCCGGGACAGAGAATTCACCCCTCCACTTT. Translated, it gives CASSLPGTENSPLHF.

The chain links TRBV4-3 to TRBJ2-5; 8 nucleotides agree with TRBD2. The germline V gene encodes CDR1 LGHNA and CDR2 YSLEER. The CDR3 length is 16 residues. The ends lost 0 bases at V and 0 bases at J; junction bases unmatched: 3. The CDR3 nucleotides are TGCGCCAGCAGCCAAGAACCAGCGGGGGACCAAGAGACCCAGTACTTC. Protein: CASSQEPAGDQETQYF.

The V gene is TRBV19, the J gene TRBJ2-1, with 11 bases that match TRBD1. The germline V gene has CDR1 LNHDA and CDR2 SQIVND (reference sequence). The CDR3 sequence is 16 residues long. The ends lost 5 bases at V and 4 bases at J; junction bases unmatched: 7. CDR3 sequence reads: CASSHSGTGGYNEQFF. The CDR3 DNA sequence: TGTGCCAGTAGTCACTCCGGGACAGGGGGTTACAATGAGCAGTTCTTC.

The genes are TRBV2 and TRBJ1-1; D call uncertain. CDR1 and CDR2 (germline): SNHLY, FYNNEI. Deletions cut 4 bases from V and 0 bases from J, with 9 bases between. The CDR3 spans 14 residues. CDR3 protein: CASSGTFMNTEAFF. CDR3 bases: TGTGCCAGCAGTGGAACTTTCATGAACACTGAAGCTTTCTTT.

The V and J genes are TRBV7-9 and TRBJ2-4, with TRBD1 matching 10 bases. Trimming at V came to 5 bases and at J to 6 bases, leaving 13 bases not matched to a gene. The CDR3 is 17 residues long. The V gene's germline CDR1 is SEHNR and CDR2 FQNEAQ (reference sequence). The CDR3 loop reads CASSTMTGTGASNIQYF. CDR3 sequence (DNA): TGTGCCAGCAGCACTATGACCGGGACAGGGGCTTCAAACATTCAGTACTTC.

V gene TRBV7-2 combines with J gene TRBJ1-2; no firm D call. CDR1 is SGHTA and CDR2 is FQGNSA in the germline V gene. V lost 7 bases and J lost 1, with 10 bases in between. The CDR3 length is 13 residues. The CDR3 region is CASTITVNYGYTF. For the CDR3, the DNA is TGTGCCAGCACCATTACAGTTAACTATGGCTACACCTTC.

The gene calls are TRBV6-4 and TRBJ2-7; TRBD1 aligns across 8 bases. The CDR3 runs 15 residues. Germline V CDR1 and CDR2: MRHNA, SNTAGT. With 2 bases clipped from V and 6 bases from J, the junction kept 9 bases outside the gene matches. The CDR3 loop reads CASSDPTGVGLEQYF. CDR3 coding DNA: TGTGCCAGCAGTGACCCGACAGGGGTGGGGCTCGAGCAGTACTTC.

This chain uses TRBV27 with TRBJ1-5; D not resolved. Germline V gene sequence: CDR1 MNHEY, CDR2 SMNVEV (reference sequence). Trimming removed 2 bases at V and 2 bases at J, with 10 bases between. The CDR3 consists of 15 residues. The CDR3 DNA is TGTGCCAGCAGTTTAGAGGGCCGGGGCAATCAGCCCCAGCATTTT. Its translation is CASSLEGRGNQPQHF.